Following are 32 T cell receptor beta chains from one sample sequenced in a study of vaccination effects on CD4 cells after COVID-19. Culture lasted about nine days before CD4+ T cell isolation. TCRdb keeps only in-frame clones here, not all; method: immunoSEQ multiplex PCR. The sample yields tens of thousands of clones, approximately 80% seen once. Antigen specificity for these receptors is unknown. The sample was CD4+ T cells from PBMCs cultured without peptide, taken before COVID-19 vaccination. These receptors came from a human donor who had a prior SARS-CoV-2 infection.

In DNA form, the CDR3 reads TGCGCCAGCAGTCCACCTAGCGGGCCTACCTACGAGCAGTACTTC. It encodes CASSPPSGPTYEQYF. The chain employs TRBV5-1 and TRBJ2-7; TRBD2 matches 8 bases. The CDR3 sequence is 15 residues long. Germline V CDR1 and CDR2: SGHRS, YFSETQ. The ends lost 5 bases at V and 2 bases at J; junction bases unmatched: 9.

The genes are TRBV6-1 and TRBJ1-2; tentative D call: TRBD1 (5 bases). The germline V and J ends were trimmed by 6 bases and 6 bases, with 14 bases remaining between them. CDR1 is MNHNS, CDR2 SASEGT, per germline. This CDR3 has 13 amino acids. The CDR3 spells CASSPAGRDGYTF. DNA of the CDR3: TGTGCCAGCAGCCCAGCGGGGCGGGATGGCTACACCTTC.

This CDR3 reads CASSTRSGTGTIKNIQYF. The CDR3, as DNA: TGTGCCAGCAGCACAAGGTCCGGGACAGGGACTATTAAAAACATTCAGTACTTC. The rearrangement joins TRBV7-2 to TRBJ2-4; the match to TRBD1 covers 9 bases. The J segment lost 4 bases and the V segment lost 5 bases, leaving 15 bases of the junction unmatched. CDR1 and CDR2 (germline): SGHTA, FQGNSA. This CDR3 is built from 18 residues.

This chain uses TRBV5-3 with TRBJ1-1; unclear D gene. TRBV5-3 belongs to the ORF category, with a function that is uncertain. The CDR3 length is 16 residues. Between the trimmed V and J ends, which lost 0 bases and 0 bases, there was a span of 12 bases. CDR3 residues: CARSLVRRLMNTEAFF. CDR3 nucleotides: TGTGCCAGAAGCTTGGTCAGGCGGTTGATGAACACTGAAGCTTTCTTT.

V usage is TRBV9 and J usage is TRBJ2-2, with D uncertain. CDR3 length: 14 residues. Germline V gives CDR1 SGDLS, CDR2 YYNGEE. V gave up 0 bases and J gave up 6 bases, with 9 bases separating them. CDR3 in DNA: TGTGCCAGCAGCGTAGCCGCAGCACCCGGGGAGCTGTTTTTT. Translated: CASSVAAAPGELFF.

This clone was seen once. V usage is TRBV28 and J usage is TRBJ2-6, with no clear D. Germline V lookup: CDR1 MDHEN, CDR2 SYDVKM. Trimming took off 3 bases at V and 0 bases at J, with 9 bases between the two ends. The CDR3 loop spans 16 amino acids. Written as DNA, the CDR3 is TGTGCCAGCAGTTTGGTCCTGAACTCTGGGGCCAACGTCCTGACTTTC. Protein sequence: CASSLVLNSGANVLTF.

Details on this clone: The same CDR3 also results from other DNA sequences found in this sample. V and J are TRBV18 and TRBJ1-2; D not resolved. The germline V and J ends were trimmed by 2 bases and 0 bases, with 4 bases remaining between them. This CDR3 comprises 13 residues. Germline lookup yields CDR1 KGHSH and CDR2 LQKENI. CDR3 bases: TGTGCCAGCTCACCAGACTCTAACTATGGCTACACCTTC. Its protein product is CASSPDSNYGYTF. Filled out from reference TRBV18 and TRBJ1-2, the complete variable domain reads NAGVMQNPRHLVRRRGQEARLRCSPMKGHSHVYWYRQLPEEGLKFMVYLQKENIIDESGMPKERFSAEFPKEGPSILRIQQVVRGDSAAYFCASSPDSNYGYTFGSGTRLTVV.

The chain recombines TRBV9 with TRBJ2-5; 7 bases map to TRBD1. This CDR3 spans 14 amino acids. After removal of 3 bases from V and 0 bases from J, the junction contained 2 bases not matched to a gene. Germline CDR1 and CDR2: SGDLS and YYNGEE. CDR3: CASSEGQYQETQYF. The CDR3, as DNA: TGTGCCAGCAGCGAGGGACAGTACCAAGAGACCCAGTACTTC. The full variable domain, with the rest looked up from reference TRBV9 and TRBJ2-5, is DSGVTQTPKHLITATGQRVTLRCSPRSGDLSVYWYQQSLDQGLQFLIQYYNGEERAKGNILERFSAQQFPDLHSELNLSSLELGDSALYFCASSEGQYQETQYFGPGTRLLVL.

The CDR3 spells CASSRSGQGSYEQYF. In DNA form, the CDR3 reads TGTGCCAGCAGCCGATCGGGACAGGGGAGCTACGAGCAGTACTTC. The rearrangement links TRBV3-1 (or the pseudogene TRBV3-2) to TRBJ2-7; 10 bases match TRBD1. From germline, CDR1 is LGHDT and CDR2 YNNKEL (reference sequence). V shed 4 bases, J shed 3 bases, and the junction held 6 bases outside the gene matches. This CDR3 comprises 15 residues.

This chain joins TRBV7-3 and TRBJ1-1; D uncertain. V was clipped by 8 bases and J by 1 base, with 11 bases between them. CDR3 length: 13 amino acids. CDR1 SGHTA and CDR2 FQGTGA come from the germline V gene. CDR3 sequence (DNA): TGTGCCAGCGGAACACGGGGGAACACTGAAGCTTTCTTT. Translated, it gives CASGTRGNTEAFF.

V usage is TRBV7-2 and J usage is TRBJ2-7, with 8 nucleotides matching TRBD2. This CDR3 region has 14 residues. The junction had 3 bases not matched to a gene; V was cut back by 3 bases and J by 2 bases. Germline values: CDR1 SGHTA, CDR2 FQGNSA. The CDR3 sequence is CASSFSGGAYEQYF. CDR3 nucleotides: TGTGCCAGCAGCTTCTCCGGGGGGGCCTACGAGCAGTACTTC.

The J gene is TRBJ1-6, the V gene TRBV7-3; no definite D call. Germline V gene data show CDR1 as SGHTA and CDR2 as FQGTGA. CDR3 length: 13 residues. V lost 8 bases, J lost 7 bases, and 12 bases lay in between. This CDR3 reads CASSASENSPLHF. The CDR3 bases are TGTGCCAGCTCAGCGTCCGAGAATTCACCCCTCCACTTT.

The chain couples TRBV19 to TRBJ2-7; maybe TRBD2 (6 bases). CDR3 length: 14 residues. V lost 5 bases and J lost 2, with 13 bases in between. Germline CDR1 and CDR2: LNHDA and SQIVND (reference sequence). CDR3 in amino acids: CASSALGRTYEQYF. The CDR3 region has the DNA TGTGCCAGTAGTGCTCTCGGGAGAACCTACGAGCAGTACTTC.

CDR3 DNA sequence: TGTGCCATCAGCCGGCTAGCGGGAGGCACCGGGGAGCTGTTTTTT. Translated: CAISRLAGGTGELFF. The chain combines TRBV10-3 with TRBJ2-2, with 11 bases that match TRBD2. The germline V gene encodes CDR1 ENHRY and CDR2 SYGVKD. This CDR3 spans 15 amino acids. Trimming cost V 6 bases and J 4 bases; bases outside gene matches: 4.

In this sample, this clone turned up a few times. This sequence joins TRBV28 and TRBJ1-5, with no clear D. The CDR3 consists of 13 residues. Germline CDR1 is MDHEN and CDR2 is SYDVKM. The V gene lost 2 bases and the J gene lost 6 bases, with 8 bases spanning the gap. The CDR3 DNA is TGTGCCAGCAGTTTACACCGGGGTCAGCCCCAGCATTTT. Amino acid sequence: CASSLHRGQPQHF.

This clone was found a few times. CDR3 sequence: CASSGVFGATQPQHF. CDR3 nucleotide sequence: TGTGCCAGCTCGGGCGTGTTCGGGGCAACTCAGCCCCAGCATTTT. This chain links TRBV18 with TRBJ1-5, with D tentatively TRBD1 (5 bases). The germline V gene has CDR1 KGHSH and CDR2 LQKENI. The V and J ends lost 6 bases and 6 bases respectively, with 18 bases between them. This CDR3 has 15 residues.

CDR3 DNA: TGTGCCAGCAGCCCAGGGTTTCAGCGACAAGAGACCCAGTACTTC. It codes for CASSPGFQRQETQYF. The chain couples TRBV7-3 to TRBJ2-5, with D possibly being TRBD1 (5 bases). Germline values: CDR1 SGHTA, CDR2 FQGTGA. This CDR3 is built from 15 residues. V was clipped by 5 bases and J by 2 bases, with 15 bases between them.

V usage is TRBV2 and J usage is TRBJ2-7, with 12 positions matching TRBD2. Germline loops: CDR1 SNHLY, CDR2 FYNNEI. The V and J ends lost 6 bases and 6 bases, in that order; junction bases with no gene match: 6. CDR3 size: 14 residues. As DNA, the CDR3 is TGTGCCAGCAGCTGGACTAGCGGGGACCTCGAGCAGTACTTC. Protein product: CASSWTSGDLEQYF. Looking up the rest from reference TRBV2 and TRBJ2-7 gives the full variable domain: EPEVTQTPSHQVTQMGQEVILRCVPISNHLYFYWYRQILGQKVEFLVSFYNNEISEKSEIFDDQFSVERPDGSNFTLKIRSTKLEDSAMYFCASSWTSGDLEQYFGPGTRLTVT.

This chain connects TRBV4-3 to TRBJ2-3; D is possibly TRBD2 (6 bases). The germline V gene encodes CDR1 LGHNA and CDR2 YSLEER. Trimming stripped 0 bases from V and 0 bases from J, with 10 bases between. This CDR3 has 16 amino acids. As DNA, the CDR3 is TGCGCCAGCAGCCAAGATTTGGCGGGAAGCACAGATACGCAGTATTTT. Translating it yields CASSQDLAGSTDTQYF.

The chain links TRBV10-1 to TRBJ1-3, with D possibly matching TRBD1 (5 bases). Trimming removed 7 bases at V and 0 bases at J, with 16 bases between. The CDR3 sequence is 16 residues long. Per germline, CDR1 WNHNN and CDR2 SYGVQD (reference sequence). DNA for the CDR3: TGCGCCAGCAAGAGGGGATTGAGGAGCTCTGGAAACACCATATATTTT. Its translation: CASKRGLRSSGNTIYF.

Here the CDR3 reads CSVELAGDSGYGYTF. Here the CDR3 DNA reads TGCAGCGTTGAGCTGGCAGGGGACTCTGGCTATGGCTACACCTTC. The chain uses TRBV29-1 and TRBJ1-2; weak D call: TRBD1 (6 bases). V lost 3 bases and J lost 4, with 18 bases in between. CDR1 is SQVTM, CDR2 ANQGSEA, per germline. The length of the CDR3 is 15 residues. The full variable domain, in which reference TRBV29-1 and TRBJ1-2 provide the parts outside the CDR3, is SAVISQKPSRDICQRGTSLTIQCQVDSQVTMMFWYRQQPGQSLTLIATANQGSEATYESGFVIDKFPISRPNLTFSTLTVSNMSPEDSSIYLCSVELAGDSGYGYTFGSGTRLTVV.

This clone was found a few times. The chain employs TRBV5-1 and TRBJ2-1; possible D gene TRBD2, 5 bases. Trimming shortened V by 4 bases and J by 2 bases, and 10 bases separated the two germline ends. This CDR3 region has 14 residues. Germline lookup yields CDR1 SGHRS and CDR2 YFSETQ. The CDR3 nucleotides are TGCGCCAGCAGCACGGACGGGGCCTACAATGAGCAGTTCTTC. Translation gives CASSTDGAYNEQFF.

The sample holds a few counts of this clone. V usage is TRBV18 and J usage is TRBJ2-1; TRBD2 might be the D (5 bases). Germline-derived CDR1 and CDR2 are KGHSH and LQKENI. The CDR3 covers 14 residues. The V gene lost 3 bases and the J gene lost 10 bases, with 16 bases spanning the gap. CDR3 residues: CASSPTPEGSEQFF. The CDR3 nucleotides read TGTGCCAGCTCACCGACACCTGAAGGGAGCGAGCAGTTCTTC.

This chain joins TRBV11-3 and TRBJ2-3, with D unclear. Trimming took 4 bases from V and 6 from J, leaving 5 bases between them. Per germline, CDR1 SGHNT and CDR2 YENEEA. This CDR3 has 11 amino acids. CDR3 residues: CASSSQDTQYF. CDR3 nucleotides: TGTGCCAGCAGCTCCCAGGATACGCAGTATTTT.

The rearrangement uses TRBV11-3 and TRBJ2-2, with 11 bases aligning to TRBD1. Germline CDR1 reads SGHNT; CDR2 reads YENEEA. The CDR3 runs to 17 residues. V gave up 5 bases and J gave up 6 bases; unmatched junction bases: 11. DNA of the CDR3: TGTGCCAGCAGCCCCCGGGACAGGGGGTTAGGTCCCGGGGAGCTGTTTTTT. Translated, it gives CASSPRDRGLGPGELFF.

Concerning this clone itself: A read error may account for a junction end that differs from germline. The chain uses TRBV9 and TRBJ1-1, with TRBD1 identical over 7 bases. Germline lookup yields CDR1 SGDLS and CDR2 YYNGEE. This CDR3 is built from 12 residues. The CDR3 loop reads CASREPGTAMSF. CDR3 DNA: TGTGCCAGCAGAGAGCCCGGGACAGCGATGTCCTTT.

The chain recombines TRBV9 with TRBJ2-1; no reliable D call. The germline CDR1 and CDR2 sequences are SGDLS and YYNGEE. The CDR3 runs to 14 residues. V lost 0 bases and J lost 3, with 7 bases in between. The CDR3 sequence: CASSVDPHYNEQFF. The CDR3 region has the DNA TGTGCCAGCAGCGTAGATCCTCACTACAATGAGCAGTTCTTC.

V gene TRBV6-6 combines with J gene TRBJ2-5, with 7 bases matching TRBD2. Germline assignment: CDR1 MNHNY and CDR2 SVGAGI (reference sequence). Losses at the gene ends were 5 bases for V and 5 bases for J; bases not matched to a gene: 20. CDR3 length: 18 residues. The DNA for the CDR3 is TGTGCCAGCAGTCTGCGCGGAAGGGTGGGGGGGAAAAGGGAGACCCAGTACTTC. Its protein is CASSLRGRVGGKRETQYF.

The sample holds one count of this clone. This chain uses TRBV11-2 with TRBJ2-1; D gene uncertain. This CDR3 region has 15 residues. Trimming took 4 bases from V and 1 from J, leaving 11 bases between them. Germline assignment: CDR1 SGHAT and CDR2 FQNNGV. The CDR3 sequence is CASSWAVGSYNEQFF. For the CDR3, the DNA is TGTGCCAGCAGCTGGGCCGTTGGGTCCTACAATGAGCAGTTCTTC.

The CDR3 DNA follows: TGTGCCAGCAGCCAAGATCGTTTGGGCAAGGGACAGGGGGGATTAGCAGGCTACACCTTC. Encoded protein: CASSQDRLGKGQGGLAGYTF. The rearrangement uses TRBV3-1 (or the pseudogene TRBV3-2) and TRBJ1-2; 11 nucleotides match TRBD1. V lost 0 bases and J lost 8; bases outside the gene matches: 20. The CDR3 is 20 amino acids. The germline V gene encodes CDR1 LGHDT and CDR2 YNNKEL (reference sequence).

The chain couples TRBV5-4 to TRBJ2-3; TRBD2 aligns across 7 bases. This CDR3 is 15 amino acids long. V lost 0 bases, J lost 2 bases, and 3 bases stayed unmatched. The germline V gene has CDR1 SGHNT and CDR2 YYREEE (reference sequence). The chain's CDR3 is CASSLGGGDTDTQYF. CDR3 in DNA: TGTGCCAGCAGCTTGGGTGGGGGGGACACAGATACGCAGTATTTT.

This clone is a singleton in its sample. This chain connects TRBV5-5 to TRBJ1-4; 8 nucleotides align to TRBD1. Trimming took 0 bases from V and 7 from J; bases not matched to a gene: 5. This CDR3 has 15 residues. Germline V CDR1 and CDR2: SGHKS, YYEKEE (reference sequence). CDR3 DNA sequence: TGTGCCAGCAGCTTGGCGGGGACAGGAGGTGAAAAACTGTTTTTT. Translation: CASSLAGTGGEKLFF.